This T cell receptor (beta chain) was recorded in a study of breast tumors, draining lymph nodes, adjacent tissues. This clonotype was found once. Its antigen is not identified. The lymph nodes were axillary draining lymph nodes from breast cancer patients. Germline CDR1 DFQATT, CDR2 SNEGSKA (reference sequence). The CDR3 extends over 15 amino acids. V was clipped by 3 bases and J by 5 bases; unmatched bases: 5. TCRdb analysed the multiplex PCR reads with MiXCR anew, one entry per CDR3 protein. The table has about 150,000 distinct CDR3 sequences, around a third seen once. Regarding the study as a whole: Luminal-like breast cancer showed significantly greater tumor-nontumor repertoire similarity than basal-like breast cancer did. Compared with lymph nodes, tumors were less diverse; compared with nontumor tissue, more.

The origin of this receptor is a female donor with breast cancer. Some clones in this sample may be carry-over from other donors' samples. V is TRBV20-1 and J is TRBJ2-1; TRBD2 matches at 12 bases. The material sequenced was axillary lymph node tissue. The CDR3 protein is CSASRLAGGNNEQFF. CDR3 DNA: TGCAGTGCTAGTCGTCTAGCGGGGGGGAACAATGAGCAGTTCTTC.